These T cell receptor beta chains were read from a single sample in a study of blood T cells in healthy people across ages. One entry per CDR3 protein, called by TCRdb with MiXCR from the 5' RACE reads. Altogether 1,500,000 or so distinct CDR3 sequences are present, less than 45% being singletons, with the ten largest covering about 4.1%. Sequencing used blood. The source of these receptors is a woman between 18 and 29 years old in good health. CDR3s include the opening cysteine and the closing phenylalanine or tryptophan. A D gene is named only where the DNA matches it firmly. Clone size is shown for a subset of rows, as once, few, many or a class of expanded clone.

TRBJ2-4 . . TRBV5-6 CASSLRLLDEQYF TGTGCCAGCAGCTTGAGACTCCTCGATGAGCAGTACTTC
TRBJ2-3 many TRBD2 TRBV10-3 CAISVGLAGSTDTQYF TGTGCCATCAGTGTCGGACTAGCGGGGTCCACAGATACGCAGTATTTT
TRBJ2-1 few . TRBV5-1 CASSLFPRQGSSYNEQFF TGCGCCAGCAGCTTGTTTCCCCGTCAAGGGAGCTCCTACAATGAGCAGTTCTTC
TRBJ2-3 . . TRBV5-1 CASSLVPSTDARYF TGCGCCAGCAGCTTGGTACCAAGCACAGATGCGCGGTATTTT
TRBJ1-1 . . TRBV10-3 CAISPEANTEAFF TGTGCCATCAGTCCGGAGGCGAACACTGAAGCTTTCTTT
TRBJ2-7 few TRBD1 TRBV12-3/TRBV12-4 CASTAGGPYEQYF TGTGCCAGCACCGCAGGGGGCCCCTACGAGCAGTACTTC
TRBJ1-1 few . TRBV5-1 CASSLRDLSTEAFF TGCGCCAGCAGCTTGCGGGATTTGAGCACTGAAGCTTTCTTT
TRBJ2-7 . . TRBV6-2/TRBV6-3 CASSRSGAYEQYF TGTGCCAGCAGCCGCTCAGGGGCCTACGAGCAGTACTTC
TRBJ1-6 . TRBD1 TRBV7-9 CASSNLDRGASPLHF TGTGCCAGCAGCAACCTGGACAGGGGAGCTTCACCCCTCCACTTT
TRBJ2-5 . . TRBV12-3/TRBV12-4 CASSPKGWEETQYF TGTGCCAGCAGTCCGAAAGGTTGGGAAGAGACCCAGTACTTC
TRBJ2-2 once . TRBV7-6 CASSFTQTSTGELFF TGTGCCAGCAGCTTCACCCAGACTAGCACCGGGGAGCTGTTTTTT
TRBJ2-5 once TRBD1 TRBV20-1 CSARGWQGAFETQYF TGCAGTGCTAGGGGTTGGCAGGGGGCTTTTGAGACCCAGTACTTC
TRBJ1-2 . TRBD1 TRBV18 CASSPSGQENCGYTF TGTGCCAGCTCACCATCGGGACAGGAGAACTGTGGCTACACCTTC
TRBJ2-1 few . TRBV20-1 CSAPALDEQFF TGCAGTGCTCCAGCGTTGGATGAGCAGTTCTTC
TRBJ1-6 few . TRBV20-1 CSARDSARGGSPLHF TGCAGTGCTAGAGATTCGGCCAGGGGAGGGTCACCCCTCCACTTT
TRBJ2-1 few . TRBV20-1 CSARWSGRFGDEQFF TGCAGTGCTAGATGGTCGGGCAGGTTCGGCGATGAGCAGTTCTTC